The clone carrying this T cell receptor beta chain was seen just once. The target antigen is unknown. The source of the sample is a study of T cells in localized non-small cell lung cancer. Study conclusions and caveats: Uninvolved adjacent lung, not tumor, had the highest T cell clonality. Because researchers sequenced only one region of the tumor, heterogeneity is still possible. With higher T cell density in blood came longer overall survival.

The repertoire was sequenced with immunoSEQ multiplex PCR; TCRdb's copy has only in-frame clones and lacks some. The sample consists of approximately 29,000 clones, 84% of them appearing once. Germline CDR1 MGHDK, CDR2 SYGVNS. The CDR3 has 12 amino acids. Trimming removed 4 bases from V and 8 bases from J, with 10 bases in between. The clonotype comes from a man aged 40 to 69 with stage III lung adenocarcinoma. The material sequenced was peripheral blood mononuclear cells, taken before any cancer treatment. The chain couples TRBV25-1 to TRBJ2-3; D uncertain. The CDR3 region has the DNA TGTGCCAGCAGTGTCGTTGATGGTACGCAGTATTTT. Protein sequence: CASSVVDGTQYF.